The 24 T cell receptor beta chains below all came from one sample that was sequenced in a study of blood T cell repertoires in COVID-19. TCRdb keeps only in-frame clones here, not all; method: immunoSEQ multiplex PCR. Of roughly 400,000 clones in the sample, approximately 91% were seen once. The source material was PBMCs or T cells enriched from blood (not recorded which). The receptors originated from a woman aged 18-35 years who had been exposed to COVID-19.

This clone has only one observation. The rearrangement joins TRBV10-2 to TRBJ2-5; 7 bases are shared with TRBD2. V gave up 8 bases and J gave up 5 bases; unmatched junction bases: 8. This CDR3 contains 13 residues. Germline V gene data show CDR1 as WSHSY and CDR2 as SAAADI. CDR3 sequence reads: CASAKLALETQYF. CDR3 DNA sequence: TGCGCCAGCGCCAAACTAGCGCTGGAGACCCAGTACTTC.

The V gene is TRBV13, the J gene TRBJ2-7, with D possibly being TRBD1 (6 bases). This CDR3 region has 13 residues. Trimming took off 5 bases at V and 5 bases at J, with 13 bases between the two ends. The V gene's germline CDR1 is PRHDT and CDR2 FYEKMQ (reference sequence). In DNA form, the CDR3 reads TGTGCCAGCAGCCTAGCTGGGGGCAACGAGCAGTACTTC. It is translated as CASSLAGGNEQYF.

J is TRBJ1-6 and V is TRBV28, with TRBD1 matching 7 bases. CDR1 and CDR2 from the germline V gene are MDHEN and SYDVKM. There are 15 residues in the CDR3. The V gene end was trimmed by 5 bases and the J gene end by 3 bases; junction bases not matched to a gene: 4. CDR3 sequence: CASSPGQVYNSPLHF. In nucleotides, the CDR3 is TGTGCCAGCAGTCCCGGACAGGTCTATAATTCACCCCTCCACTTT.

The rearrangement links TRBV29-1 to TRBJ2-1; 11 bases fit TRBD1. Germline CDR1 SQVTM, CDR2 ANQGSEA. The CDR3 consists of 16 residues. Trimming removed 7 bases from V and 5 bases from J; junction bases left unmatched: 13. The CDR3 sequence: CSALWPGQGDNNEQFF. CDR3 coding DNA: TGCAGCGCCCTCTGGCCGGGACAGGGGGATAACAATGAGCAGTTCTTC.

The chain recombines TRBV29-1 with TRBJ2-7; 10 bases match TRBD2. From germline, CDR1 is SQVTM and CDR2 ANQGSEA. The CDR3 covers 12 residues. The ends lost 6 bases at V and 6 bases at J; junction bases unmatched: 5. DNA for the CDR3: TGCAGCGTCCCTAGCGGGAGCAGCGAGCAGTACTTC. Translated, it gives CSVPSGSSEQYF.

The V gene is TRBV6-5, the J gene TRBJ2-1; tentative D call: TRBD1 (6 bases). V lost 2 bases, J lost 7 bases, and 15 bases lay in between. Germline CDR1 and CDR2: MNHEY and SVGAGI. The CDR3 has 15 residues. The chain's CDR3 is CASSYGQGLANEQFF. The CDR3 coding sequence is TGTGCCAGCAGTTACGGTCAGGGGTTGGCTAATGAGCAGTTCTTC.

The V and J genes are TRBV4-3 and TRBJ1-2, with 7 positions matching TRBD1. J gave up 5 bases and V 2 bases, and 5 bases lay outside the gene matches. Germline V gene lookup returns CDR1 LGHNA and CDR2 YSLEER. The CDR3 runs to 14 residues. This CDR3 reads CASSQREQGYGYTF. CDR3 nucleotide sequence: TGCGCCAGCAGCCAACGCGAACAGGGGTATGGCTACACCTTC.

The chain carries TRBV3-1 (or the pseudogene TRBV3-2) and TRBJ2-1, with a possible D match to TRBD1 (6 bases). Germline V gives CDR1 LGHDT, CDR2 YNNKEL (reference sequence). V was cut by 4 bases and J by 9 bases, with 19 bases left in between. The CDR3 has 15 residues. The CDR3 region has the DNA TGTGCCAGCAGCCGACCGTCCACACAGGGTAGTGAGCAGTTCTTC. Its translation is CASSRPSTQGSEQFF.

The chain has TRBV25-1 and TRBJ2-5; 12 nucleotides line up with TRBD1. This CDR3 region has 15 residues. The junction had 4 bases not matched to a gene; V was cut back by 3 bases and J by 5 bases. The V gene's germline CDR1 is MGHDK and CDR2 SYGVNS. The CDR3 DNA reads TGTGCCAGCAGTGATGGGACAGGGGGCACGGAGACCCAGTACTTC. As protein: CASSDGTGGTETQYF.

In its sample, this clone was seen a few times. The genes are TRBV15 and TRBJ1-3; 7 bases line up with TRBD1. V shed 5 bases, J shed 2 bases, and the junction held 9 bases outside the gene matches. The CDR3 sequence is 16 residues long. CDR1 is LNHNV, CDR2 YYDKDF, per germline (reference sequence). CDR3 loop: CATSETAGQPGNTIYF. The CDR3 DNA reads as TGTGCCACCAGCGAGACCGCGGGACAGCCTGGAAACACCATATATTTT.

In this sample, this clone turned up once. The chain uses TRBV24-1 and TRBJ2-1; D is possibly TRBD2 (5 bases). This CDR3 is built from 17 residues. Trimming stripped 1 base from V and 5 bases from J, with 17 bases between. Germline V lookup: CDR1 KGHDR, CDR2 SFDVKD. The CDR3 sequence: CATSDFGISGANNEQFF. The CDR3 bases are TGTGCCACCAGTGATTTCGGGATCAGCGGAGCCAACAATGAGCAGTTCTTC.

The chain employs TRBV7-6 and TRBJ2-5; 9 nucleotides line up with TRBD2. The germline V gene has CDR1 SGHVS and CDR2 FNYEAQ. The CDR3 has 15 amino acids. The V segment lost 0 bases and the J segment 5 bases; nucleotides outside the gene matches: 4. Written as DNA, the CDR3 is TGTGCCAGCAGCTTAGCGCCTAGCGGGGTGGAGACCCAGTACTTC. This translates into CASSLAPSGVETQYF.

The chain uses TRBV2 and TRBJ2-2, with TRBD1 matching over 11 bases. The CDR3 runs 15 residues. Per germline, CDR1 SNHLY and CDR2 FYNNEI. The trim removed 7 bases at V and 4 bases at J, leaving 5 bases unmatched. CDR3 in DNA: TGTGCCAGCACCGGACAGGGGGCGGCCACCGGGGAGCTGTTTTTT. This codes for CASTGQGAATGELFF.

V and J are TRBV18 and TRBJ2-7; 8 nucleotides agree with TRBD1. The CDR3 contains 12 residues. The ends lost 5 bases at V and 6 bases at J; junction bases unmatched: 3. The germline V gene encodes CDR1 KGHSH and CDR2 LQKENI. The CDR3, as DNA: TGTGCCAGCTCAAGAGACAGGGGCGAGCAGTACTTC. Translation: CASSRDRGEQYF.

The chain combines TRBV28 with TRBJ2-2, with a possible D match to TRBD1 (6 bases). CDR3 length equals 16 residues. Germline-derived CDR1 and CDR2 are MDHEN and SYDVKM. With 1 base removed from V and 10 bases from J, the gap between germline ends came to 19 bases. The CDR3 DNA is TGTGCCAGCAGTTTATTTCGAGGGACACATAAGGAGGAGCTGTTTTTT. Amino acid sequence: CASSLFRGTHKEELFF. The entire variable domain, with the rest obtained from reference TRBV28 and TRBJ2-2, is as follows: DVKVTQSSRYLVKRTGEKVFLECVQDMDHENMFWYRQDPGLGLRLIYFSYDVKMKEKGDIPEGYSVSREKKERFSLILESASTNQTSMYLCASSLFRGTHKEELFFGEGSRLTVL.

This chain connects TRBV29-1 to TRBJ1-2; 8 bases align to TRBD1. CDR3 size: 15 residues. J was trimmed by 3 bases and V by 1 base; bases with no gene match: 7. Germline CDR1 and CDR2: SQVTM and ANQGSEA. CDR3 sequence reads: CSVEAQGARDYGYTF. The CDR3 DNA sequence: TGCAGCGTTGAAGCCCAGGGGGCGCGAGACTATGGCTACACCTTC.

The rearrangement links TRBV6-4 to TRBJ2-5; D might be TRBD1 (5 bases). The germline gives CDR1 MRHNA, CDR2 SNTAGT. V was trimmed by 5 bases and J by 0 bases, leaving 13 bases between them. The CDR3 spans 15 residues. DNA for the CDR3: TGTGCCAGCAGTCTATCGACAGAGTACCAAGAGACCCAGTACTTC. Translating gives CASSLSTEYQETQYF.

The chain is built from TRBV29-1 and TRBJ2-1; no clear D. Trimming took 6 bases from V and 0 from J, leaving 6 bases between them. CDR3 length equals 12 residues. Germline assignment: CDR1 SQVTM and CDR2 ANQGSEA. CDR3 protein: CSVPFSYNEQFF. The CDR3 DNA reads TGCAGCGTCCCTTTCTCCTACAATGAGCAGTTCTTC.

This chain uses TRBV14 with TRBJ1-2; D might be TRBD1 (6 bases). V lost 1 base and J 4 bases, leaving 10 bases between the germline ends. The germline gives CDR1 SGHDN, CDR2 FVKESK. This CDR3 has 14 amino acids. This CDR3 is CASSQAQTGYGYTF. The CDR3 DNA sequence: TGTGCCAGCAGCCAAGCTCAGACAGGCTATGGCTACACCTTC.

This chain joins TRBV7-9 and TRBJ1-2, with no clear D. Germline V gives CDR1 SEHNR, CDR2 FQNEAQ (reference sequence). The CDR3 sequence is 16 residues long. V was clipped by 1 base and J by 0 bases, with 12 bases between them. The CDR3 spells CASSLVGRVANYGYTF. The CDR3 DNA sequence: TGTGCCAGCAGCTTAGTCGGGAGGGTAGCTAACTATGGCTACACCTTC.

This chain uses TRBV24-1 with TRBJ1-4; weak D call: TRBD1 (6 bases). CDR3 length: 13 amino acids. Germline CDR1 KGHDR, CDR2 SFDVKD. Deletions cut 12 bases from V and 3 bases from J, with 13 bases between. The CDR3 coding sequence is TGTGCCGCCCAGGGGTCTTCTAATGAAAAACTGTTTTTT. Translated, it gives CAAQGSSNEKLFF.

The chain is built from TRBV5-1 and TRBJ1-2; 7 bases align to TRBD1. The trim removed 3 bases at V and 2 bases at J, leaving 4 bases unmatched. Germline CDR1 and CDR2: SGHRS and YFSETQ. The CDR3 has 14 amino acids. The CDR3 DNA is TGCGCCAGCAGCTCGGAACAGGGGAACTATGGCTACACCTTC. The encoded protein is CASSSEQGNYGYTF.

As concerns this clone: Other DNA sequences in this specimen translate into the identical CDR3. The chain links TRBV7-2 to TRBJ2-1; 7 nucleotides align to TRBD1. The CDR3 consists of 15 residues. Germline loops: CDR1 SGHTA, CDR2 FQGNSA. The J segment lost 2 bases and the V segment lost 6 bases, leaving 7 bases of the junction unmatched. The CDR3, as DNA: TGTGCCAGCAGTTATAGTGACAGGGCCTACAATGAGCAGTTCTTC. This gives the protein CASSYSDRAYNEQFF.

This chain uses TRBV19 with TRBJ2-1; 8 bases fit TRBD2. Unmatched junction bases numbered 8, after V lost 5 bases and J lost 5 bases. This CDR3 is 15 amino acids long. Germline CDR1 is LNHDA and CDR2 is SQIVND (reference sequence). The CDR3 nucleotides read TGTGCCAGTAGTTCGCCGGGACTAGTAGACAATGAGCAGTTCTTC. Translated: CASSSPGLVDNEQFF.